Below, one T cell receptor (beta chain) is given with its context. This sample stems from a study of blood T cell repertoires in COVID-19. In the study overall: The study drew acute and convalescent COVID-19 samples from the United States, Italy and Spain. Nucleic acid was either cDNA or gDNA, and it came from T cells, B-cell-depleted T cells, or PBMCs.

This CDR3 is 14 amino acids long. The germline V gene has CDR1 SGHVS and CDR2 FQNEAQ. The V end lost 4 bases, the J end lost 6 bases, and 16 bases lay between the germline ends. Methods used by the authors: Researchers report that nucleated cell counts were estimated from reference gene primer amplification. The assay was immunoSEQ multiplex PCR, and TCRdb's table has in-frame clones only and misses some. The V and J calls and clone size are taken from that table; D and trimming were inferred from the DNA. The top ten clones hold approximately 13% of a sample with approximately 70,000 clones, 82% of them seen once.

The sample consisted of peripheral blood. The rearrangement uses TRBV7-8 and TRBJ2-7; maybe TRBD1 (6 bases). This sequence originates from an elderly woman with acute or convalescent COVID-19. The CDR3 DNA is TGTGCCAGCAGCTCAACAACCGGGACACGCGAGCAGTACTTC. This sequence encodes CASSSTTGTREQYF. Variable domain in full (rest from reference TRBV7-8 and TRBJ2-7): GAGVSQSPRYKVAKRGQDVALRCDPISGHVSLFWYQQALGQGPEFLTYFQNEAQLDKSGLPSDRFFAERPEGSVSTLKIQRTQQEDSAVYLCASSSTTGTREQYFGPGTRLTVT.